This TCR beta chain is from a study of blood T cell repertoires in COVID-19. Participants had their cohort set by participant-reported clinical history. The repertoire was sequenced with immunoSEQ multiplex PCR; TCRdb's copy has only in-frame clones and lacks some. Of hundreds of thousands of clones listed, roughly 84% are singletons. This clone turned up a few times. Germline CDR1 is MGHRA and CDR2 is YSYEKL. V dropped 2 bases and J dropped 3; count of bases not matched to a gene: 12. There are 17 residues in the CDR3. The receptor was isolated from a woman aged 25 to 39 who had recovered from COVID-19. The gene calls are TRBV4-1 and TRBJ1-2; 7 bases map to TRBD1. Sequencing was carried out using PBMCs or T cells enriched from blood (not recorded which). CDR3 region: CASSQNPGQDHDYGYTF. CDR3 DNA sequence: TGCGCCAGCAGCCAAAACCCCGGACAGGATCACGACTATGGCTACACCTTC.